This entry concerns a single T cell receptor (beta chain). Sequencing was performed with immunoSEQ multiplex PCR; in TCRdb, only in-frame clones are kept and a portion is missing. The sample lists around 78,000 clones; about 92% were seen once. These data are taken from a study of T cell changes during pregnancy in multiple sclerosis. The CDR3 has 16 amino acids. Germline V gene lookup returns CDR1 LNHNV and CDR2 YYDKDF (reference sequence). V lost 5 bases, J lost 7 bases, and 11 bases stayed unmatched. V is TRBV15 and J is TRBJ1-5; 10 nucleotides line up with TRBD1. This TCR was recovered from a female donor with multiple sclerosis, enrolled in a pregnancy study. The material sequenced was peripheral blood, taken in the second trimester of pregnancy. CDR3 loop: CATSGPPGQGIQPQHF. The DNA of the CDR3 is TGTGCCACCAGCGGCCCTCCGGGACAGGGGATCCAGCCCCAGCATTTT.